A selection of T cell receptor beta chains follows, all from one sample in a study of blood T cell repertoires in COVID-19. Method: immunoSEQ multiplex PCR; TCRdb's copy keeps in-frame clones and lacks some. The data show over 60,000 clones, around 80% seen once. The sequencing sample was made of peripheral blood. Receptors were obtained from a human donor in a cohort sampled during active COVID-19. The CDR3 runs from the conserved cysteine through the conserved F or W. D genes are given only for firm matches. A clone size is listed for some rows: how often the clone was seen (once, few, many), or a class if it is expanded.

clone size	V gene	D gene	J gene	CDR3 protein	CDR3 DNA
.	TRBV5-6	TRBD2	TRBJ2-1	CASSFGSSGGAEQFF	TGTGCCAGCAGCTTCGGGTCTAGCGGGGGAGCTGAGCAGTTCTTC
.	TRBV6-6	TRBD2	TRBJ2-5	CASSPLAGGQATETQYF	TGTGCCAGCAGTCCACTAGCGGGGGGCCAAGCTACGGAGACCCAGTACTTC
.	TRBV27	TRBD1	TRBJ1-2	CASRTGAGTGGLANYGYTF	TGTGCCAGCCGAACCGGGGCCGGGACAGGAGGATTAGCTAACTATGGCTACACCTTC
.	TRBV4-2	.	TRBJ2-5	CASSSGERGGGGWETQYF	TGTGCCAGCAGCTCAGGAGAGAGAGGGGGGGGAGGATGGGAGACCCAGTACTTC
.	TRBV4-1	.	TRBJ2-7	CASSQDPQGPAYEQYF	TGCGCCAGCAGCCAAGATCCCCAGGGGCCTGCCTACGAGCAGTACTTC
once	TRBV7-2	.	TRBJ1-2	CASSDQRGSYGYTF	TGTGCCAGCAGCGACCAAAGGGGCAGCTATGGCTACACCTTC
few	TRBV11-2	.	TRBJ2-7	CASSLRYEQYF	TGTGCCAGCAGCTTACGCTACGAGCAGTACTTC
.	TRBV6-5	TRBD1	TRBJ1-1	CASRWGQGYTEAFF	TGTGCCAGCAGATGGGGACAGGGATACACTGAAGCTTTCTTT
.	TRBV5-1	TRBD2	TRBJ2-5	CASSPRLAGGQETQYF	TGCGCCAGCAGCCCACGACTAGCGGGGGGACAAGAGACCCAGTACTTC
once	TRBV5-1	.	TRBJ1-1	CASSLAAGLNTEAFF	TGCGCCAGCAGCTTGGCCGCGGGCCTGAACACTGAAGCTTTCTTT
once	TRBV15	TRBD1	TRBJ2-3	CATSAPRGQGETDTQYF	TGTGCCACCAGCGCCCCGAGGGGACAGGGTGAAACAGATACGCAGTATTTT
.	TRBV4-1	TRBD1	TRBJ1-1	CASSQDQGGQPLIRLF	TGCGCCAGCAGCCAAGATCAGGGGGGACAGCCTCTTATAAGGCTCTTT
.	TRBV30	TRBD1	TRBJ1-2	CAWRTGGKNYGYTF	TGTGCCTGGAGAACAGGGGGGAAGAACTATGGCTACACCTTC
.	TRBV6-4	.	TRBJ2-6	CASSARRGPSGANVLTF	TGTGCCAGCAGTGCCCGGCGGGGGCCGTCTGGGGCCAACGTCCTGACTTTC
.	TRBV7-9	TRBD1	TRBJ1-2	CASSSGTGNYGYTF	TGTGCCAGCAGCTCCGGGACAGGAAACTATGGCTACACCTTC
.	TRBV2	.	TRBJ2-7	CASRFTSFIYEQYF	TGTGCCAGCAGGTTTACTAGCTTTATTTACGAGCAGTACTTC
.	TRBV29-1	TRBD1	TRBJ2-3	CSVGPGQSTDTQYF	TGCAGCGTCGGCCCGGGACAGAGCACAGATACGCAGTATTTT
few	TRBV5-8	.	TRBJ1-2	CASSPTGDYGYTF	TGTGCCAGCAGCCCAACAGGAGACTATGGCTACACCTTC
.	TRBV7-2	.	TRBJ2-7	CASSLQGLGSYEQYF	TGTGCCAGCAGCCTACAGGGCTTAGGATCCTACGAGCAGTACTTC
.	TRBV6-2/TRBV6-3	TRBD1	TRBJ1-6	CASSVDRWDPPLHF	TGTGCCAGCAGCGTGGACAGGTGGGATCCGCCCCTCCACTTT
.	TRBV7-9	TRBD1	TRBJ1-5	CASSLEWGQGEGNQPQHF	TGTGCCAGCAGCTTAGAATGGGGACAGGGAGAGGGGAATCAGCCCCAGCATTTT
.	TRBV7-7	.	TRBJ2-1	CASSSTADSYNEQFF	TGTGCCAGCAGCTCCACAGCGGACTCCTACAATGAGCAGTTCTTC
few	TRBV3-1/TRBV3-2	TRBD1	TRBJ1-1	CASSSLRQGVPEAFF	TGTGCCAGCAGCTCCCTAAGACAGGGCGTACCTGAAGCTTTCTTT
.	TRBV6-1	.	TRBJ1-2	CASSEDSTRKNYGYTF	TGTGCCAGCAGTGAAGACAGTACCCGTAAGAACTATGGCTACACCTTC
.	TRBV4-3	.	TRBJ1-3	CASSQEPNSGNTIYF	TGCGCCAGCAGCCAAGAACCCAACAGTGGAAACACCATATATTTT
once	TRBV6-2/TRBV6-3	TRBD1	TRBJ1-5	CASSRRDRVDQPQHF	TGTGCCAGCAGTCGCCGGGACAGGGTGGATCAGCCCCAGCATTTT
.	TRBV2	.	TRBJ2-5	CASSEVEEETQYF	TGTGCCAGCAGTGAGGTGGAGGAAGAGACCCAGTACTTC
.	TRBV19	.	TRBJ1-2	CASSIAIGNYGYTF	TGTGCCAGTAGTATAGCTATCGGTAACTATGGCTACACCTTC
.	TRBV11-2	TRBD1	TRBJ2-7	CASSIWTGSAYEQYF	TGTGCCAGCAGCATCTGGACAGGGAGCGCCTACGAGCAGTACTTC
once	TRBV3-1/TRBV3-2	TRBD1	TRBJ1-5	CASSPRQGNQPQHF	TGTGCCAGCAGCCCACGACAGGGTAATCAGCCCCAGCATTTT